This T cell receptor beta chain was retrieved from a study of monozygotic twins with inflammatory bowel disease. TCRdb re-called the 5' RACE reads; every CDR3 protein appears as one record, without DNA. The sample yields roughly 300,000 distinct CDR3 sequences, of which the top ten take up more than 4.5%. The germline V gene has CDR1 SGHTA and CDR2 FQGNSA. This CDR3 is 15 amino acids long. Phlebotomy per donor yielded a single 2.5 ml blood sample. The rearrangement joins TRBV7-2 to TRBJ1-4; TCRdb designates TRBD1, a call that cannot be tested without DNA. This receptor was obtained from a human donor with ulcerative colitis or Crohn's disease, or a healthy co-twin of an affected twin (not recorded which). The sample was blood. This CDR3 reads CASSPVPRRGEKLFF.